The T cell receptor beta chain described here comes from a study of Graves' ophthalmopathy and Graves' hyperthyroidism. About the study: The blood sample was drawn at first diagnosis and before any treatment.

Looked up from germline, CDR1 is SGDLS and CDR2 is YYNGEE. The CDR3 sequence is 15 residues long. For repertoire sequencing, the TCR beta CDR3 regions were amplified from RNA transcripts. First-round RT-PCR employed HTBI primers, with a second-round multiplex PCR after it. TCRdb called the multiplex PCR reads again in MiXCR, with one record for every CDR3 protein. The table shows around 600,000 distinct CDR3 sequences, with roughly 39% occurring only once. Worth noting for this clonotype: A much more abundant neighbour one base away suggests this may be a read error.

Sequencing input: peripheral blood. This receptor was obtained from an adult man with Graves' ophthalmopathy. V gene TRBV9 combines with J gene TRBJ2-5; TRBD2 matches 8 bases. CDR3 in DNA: TGTGCCAGCAGCGTACAAGCGGGGGACCAAGAGGCCCAGTACTTC. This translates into CASSVQAGDQEAQYF.